This T cell receptor beta chain was found in a study of T cell responses to AZD1222 COVID-19 vaccine. Using immunoSEQ multiplex PCR, the repertoire was profiled, and TCRdb retains in-frame clones only, with some absent. The repertoire holds over 85,000 clones, about 92% seen once, with roughly 5.2% in the top ten. The length of the CDR3 is 13 residues. Germline values: CDR1 SGHTA, CDR2 FQGNSA. The V and J ends lost 1 base and 7 bases respectively, with 8 bases between them. Overall study findings and caveats: Repertoire collection took place solely once the T cell response had peaked. A mostly white British donor set with more females was recruited, and clonal diversity was possibly underestimated. Unmutated variant regions reportedly attract nearly half of all spike-specific TCRs.

On this clone itself: The antigen is undetermined.

Second-dose timings of about 4 or about 12 weeks were pooled. This material consisted of peripheral blood, taken 28 days after the second AZD1222 dose. The clonotype originates from an adult who received the AZD1222 COVID-19 vaccine. The chain uses TRBV7-2 and TRBJ2-1, with D perhaps assigned TRBD1 or TRBD2 (6 bases each). The CDR3 DNA sequence: TGTGCCAGCAGCTTAGGGGGGGCTAATGAGCAGTTCTTC. It codes for CASSLGGANEQFF.